This TCR beta chain derives from a study of OX40 agonist ivuxolimab in advanced cancers. Study background: Age averaged about 60 years (range about 20 to 79), and 70% to 85% were male. Partial responses, seen in three patients, involved one hepatocellular carcinoma and two cutaneous melanomas.

Germline lookup yields CDR1 SGHAT and CDR2 FQDESV (reference sequence). Deletions cut 2 bases from V and 7 bases from J, with 17 bases between. The CDR3 spans 15 residues. Method: immunoSEQ multiplex PCR; TCRdb's copy keeps in-frame clones and lacks some. The sample yields approximately 78,000 clones, about 85% seen once. This clone was observed a few times. The TCR was taken from an adult with an advanced solid tumor such as melanoma, head and neck, liver or kidney cancer. The sample in question was CD4+ or CD8+ T cells sorted from blood, obtained in a trial of the OX40 agonist ivuxolimab. The chain links TRBV11-1 to TRBJ2-5, with a possible D match to TRBD1 (5 bases). The CDR3 region has the DNA TGTGCCAGCAGCTTAAGGGTGGGGCTAGACGGGACCCAGTACTTC. Protein: CASSLRVGLDGTQYF.